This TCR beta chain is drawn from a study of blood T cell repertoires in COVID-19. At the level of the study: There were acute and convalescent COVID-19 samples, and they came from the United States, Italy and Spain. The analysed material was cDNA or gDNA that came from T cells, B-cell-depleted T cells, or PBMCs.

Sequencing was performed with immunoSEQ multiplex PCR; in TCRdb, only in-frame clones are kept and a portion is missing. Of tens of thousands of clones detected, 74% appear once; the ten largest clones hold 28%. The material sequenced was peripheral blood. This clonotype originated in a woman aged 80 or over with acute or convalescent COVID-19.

The chain's CDR3 is CASSSAGGSSYNEQFF. In DNA form, the CDR3 reads TGTGCCAGCTCATCAGCGGGAGGGAGCTCCTACAATGAGCAGTTCTTC. This rearrangement joins TRBV18 to TRBJ2-1, with 10 bases fitting TRBD2. V gave up 5 bases and J gave up 0 bases; unmatched junction bases: 4. The germline V gene has CDR1 KGHSH and CDR2 LQKENI. The CDR3 is 16 amino acids.